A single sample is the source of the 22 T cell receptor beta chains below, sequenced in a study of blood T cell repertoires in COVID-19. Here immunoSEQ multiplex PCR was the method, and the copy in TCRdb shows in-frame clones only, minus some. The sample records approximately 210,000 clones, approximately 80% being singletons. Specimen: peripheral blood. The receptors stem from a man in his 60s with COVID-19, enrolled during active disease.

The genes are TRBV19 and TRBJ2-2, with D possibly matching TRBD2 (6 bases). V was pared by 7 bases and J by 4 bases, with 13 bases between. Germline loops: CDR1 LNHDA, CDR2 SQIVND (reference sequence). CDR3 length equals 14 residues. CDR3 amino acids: CASKKDYTTGELFF. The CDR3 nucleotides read TGTGCCAGTAAAAAGGACTATACCACCGGGGAGCTGTTTTTT. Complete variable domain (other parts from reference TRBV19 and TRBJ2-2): DGGITQSPKYLFRKEGQNVTLSCEQNLNHDAMYWYRQDPGQGLRLIYYSQIVNDFQKGDIAEGYSVSREKKESFPLTVTSAQKNPTAFYLCASKKDYTTGELFFGEGSRLTVL.

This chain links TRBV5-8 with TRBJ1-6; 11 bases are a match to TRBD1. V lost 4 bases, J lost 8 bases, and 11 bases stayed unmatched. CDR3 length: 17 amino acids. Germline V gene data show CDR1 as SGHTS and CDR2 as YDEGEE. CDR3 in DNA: TGTGCCAGCAGCCCCGGGACAGGGGGATCGACGGATTCACCCCTCCACTTT. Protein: CASSPGTGGSTDSPLHF.

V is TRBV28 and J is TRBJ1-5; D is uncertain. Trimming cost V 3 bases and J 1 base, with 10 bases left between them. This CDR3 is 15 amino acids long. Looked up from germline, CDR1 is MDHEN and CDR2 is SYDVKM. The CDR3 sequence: CASSFSGVSNQPQHF. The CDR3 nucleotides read TGTGCCAGCAGTTTCTCGGGTGTGAGCAATCAGCCCCAGCATTTT.

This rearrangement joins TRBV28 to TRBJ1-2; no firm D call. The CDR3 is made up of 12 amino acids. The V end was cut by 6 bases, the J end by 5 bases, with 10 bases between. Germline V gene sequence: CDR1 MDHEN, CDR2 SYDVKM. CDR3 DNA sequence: TGTGCCAGCAGGAGGACTCATTATGGCTACACCTTC. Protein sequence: CASRRTHYGYTF.

The CDR3 nucleotides are TGCGCCAGCAGCCACGAGGAGGGAACTAATCAGCCCCAGCATTTT. It encodes CASSHEEGTNQPQHF. The rearrangement uses TRBV4-1 and TRBJ1-5; D is undetermined. V lost 3 bases, J lost 4 bases, and 13 bases lay in between. CDR3 size: 15 residues. The germline V gene encodes CDR1 MGHRA and CDR2 YSYEKL.

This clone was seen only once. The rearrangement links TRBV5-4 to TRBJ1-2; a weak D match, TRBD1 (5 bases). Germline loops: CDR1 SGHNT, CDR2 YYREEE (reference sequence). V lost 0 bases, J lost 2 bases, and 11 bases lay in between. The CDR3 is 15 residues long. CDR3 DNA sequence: TGTGCCAGCAGCTTGGCTGGCAGGGCCAACTATGGCTACACCTTC. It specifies CASSLAGRANYGYTF.

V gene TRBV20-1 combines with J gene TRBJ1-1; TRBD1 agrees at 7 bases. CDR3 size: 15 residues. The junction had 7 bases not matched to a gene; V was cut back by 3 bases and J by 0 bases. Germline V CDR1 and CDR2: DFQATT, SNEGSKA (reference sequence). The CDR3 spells CSASRDRPMNTEAFF. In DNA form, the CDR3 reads TGCAGTGCTAGTAGGGACAGACCTATGAACACTGAAGCTTTCTTT.

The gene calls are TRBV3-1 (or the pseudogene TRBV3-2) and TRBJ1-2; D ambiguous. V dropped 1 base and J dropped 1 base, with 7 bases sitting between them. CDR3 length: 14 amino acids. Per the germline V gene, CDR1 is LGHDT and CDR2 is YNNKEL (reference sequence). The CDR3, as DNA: TGTGCCAGCAGCCAAGTCGGGAGTAACTATGGCTACACCTTC. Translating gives CASSQVGSNYGYTF.

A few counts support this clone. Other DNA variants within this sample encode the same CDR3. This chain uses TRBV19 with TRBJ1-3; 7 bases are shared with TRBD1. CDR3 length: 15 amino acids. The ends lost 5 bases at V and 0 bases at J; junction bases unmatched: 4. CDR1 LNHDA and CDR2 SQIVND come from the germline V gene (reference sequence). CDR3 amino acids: CASSRDRDSGNTIYF. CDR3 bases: TGTGCCAGTAGTCGCGACAGGGACTCTGGAAACACCATATATTTT.

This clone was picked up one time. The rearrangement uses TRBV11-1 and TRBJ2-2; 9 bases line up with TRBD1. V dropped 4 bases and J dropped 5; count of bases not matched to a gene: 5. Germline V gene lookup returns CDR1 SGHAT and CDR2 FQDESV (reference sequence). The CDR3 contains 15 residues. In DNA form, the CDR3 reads TGTGCCAGCAGCTCTGGGACAGGGCGGACCGGGGAGCTGTTTTTT. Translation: CASSSGTGRTGELFF.

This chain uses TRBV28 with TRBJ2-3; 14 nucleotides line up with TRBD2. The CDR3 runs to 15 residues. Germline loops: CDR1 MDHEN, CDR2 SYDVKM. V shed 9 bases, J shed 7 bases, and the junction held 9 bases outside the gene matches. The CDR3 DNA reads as TGTGCCAGTCGAGGGACTAGCGGGAGTAGGAATACGCAGTATTTT. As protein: CASRGTSGSRNTQYF. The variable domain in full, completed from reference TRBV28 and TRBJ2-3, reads DVKVTQSSRYLVKRTGEKVFLECVQDMDHENMFWYRQDPGLGLRLIYFSYDVKMKEKGDIPEGYSVSREKKERFSLILESASTNQTSMYLCASRGTSGSRNTQYFGPGTRLTVL.

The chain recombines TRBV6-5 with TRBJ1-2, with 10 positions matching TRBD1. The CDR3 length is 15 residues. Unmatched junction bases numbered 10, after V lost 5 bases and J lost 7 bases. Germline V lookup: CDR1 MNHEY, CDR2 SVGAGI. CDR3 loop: CASSLRTGGVGGYTF. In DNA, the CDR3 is TGTGCCAGCAGTCTCCGGACAGGGGGGGTCGGTGGCTACACCTTC.

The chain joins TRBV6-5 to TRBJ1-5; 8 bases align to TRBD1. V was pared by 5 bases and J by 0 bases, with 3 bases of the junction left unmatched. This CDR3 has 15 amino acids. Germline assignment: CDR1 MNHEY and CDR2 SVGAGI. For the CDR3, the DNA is TGTGCCAGCAGTCGGGGACAGGCTAGCAATCAGCCCCAGCATTTT. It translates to CASSRGQASNQPQHF.

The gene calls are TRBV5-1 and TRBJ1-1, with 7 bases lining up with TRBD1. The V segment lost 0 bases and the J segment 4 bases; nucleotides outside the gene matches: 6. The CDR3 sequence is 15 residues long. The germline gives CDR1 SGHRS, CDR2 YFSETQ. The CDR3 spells CASSLEVQGSTEAFF. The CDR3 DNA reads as TGCGCCAGCAGCTTGGAAGTACAGGGGTCCACTGAAGCTTTCTTT.

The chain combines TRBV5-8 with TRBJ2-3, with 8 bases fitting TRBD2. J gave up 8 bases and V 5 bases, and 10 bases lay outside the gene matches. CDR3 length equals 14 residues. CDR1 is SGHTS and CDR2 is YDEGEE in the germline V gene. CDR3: CASRTGTRGVTQYF. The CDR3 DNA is TGTGCCAGCAGGACCGGGACTAGGGGTGTTACGCAGTATTTT.

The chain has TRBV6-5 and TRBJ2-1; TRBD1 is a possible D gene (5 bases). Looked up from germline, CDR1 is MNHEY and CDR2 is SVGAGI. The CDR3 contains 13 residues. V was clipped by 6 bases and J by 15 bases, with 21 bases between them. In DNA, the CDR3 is TGTGCCAGCAGAAACTTTGGACAAGCCGGACCGTTCTTC. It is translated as CASRNFGQAGPFF.

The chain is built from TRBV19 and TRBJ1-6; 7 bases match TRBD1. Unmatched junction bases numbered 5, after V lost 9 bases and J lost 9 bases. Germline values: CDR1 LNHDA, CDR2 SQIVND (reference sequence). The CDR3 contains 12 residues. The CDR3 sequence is CASQGGRSPLHF. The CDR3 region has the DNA TGTGCCAGCCAGGGGGGTCGTTCACCCCTCCACTTT.

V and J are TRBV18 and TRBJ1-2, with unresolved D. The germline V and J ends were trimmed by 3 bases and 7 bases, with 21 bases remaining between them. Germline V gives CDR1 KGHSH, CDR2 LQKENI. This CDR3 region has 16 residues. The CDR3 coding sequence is TGTGCCAGCTCACCTAATACAGAGCTGGTGATCAGTGGCTACACCTTC. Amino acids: CASSPNTELVISGYTF.

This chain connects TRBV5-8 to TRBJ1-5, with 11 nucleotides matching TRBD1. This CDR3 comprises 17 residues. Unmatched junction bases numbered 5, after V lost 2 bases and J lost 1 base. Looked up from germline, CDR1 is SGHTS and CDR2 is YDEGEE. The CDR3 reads CASSFGWDRGSNQPQHF. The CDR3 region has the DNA TGTGCCAGCAGCTTTGGTTGGGACAGGGGGAGCAATCAGCCCCAGCATTTT. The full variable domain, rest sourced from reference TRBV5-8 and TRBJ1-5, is EAGVTQSPTHLIKTRGQQATLRCSPISGHTSVYWYQQALGLGLQFLLWYDEGEERNRGNFPPRFSGRQFPNYSSELNVNALELEDSALYLCASSFGWDRGSNQPQHFGDGTRLSIL.

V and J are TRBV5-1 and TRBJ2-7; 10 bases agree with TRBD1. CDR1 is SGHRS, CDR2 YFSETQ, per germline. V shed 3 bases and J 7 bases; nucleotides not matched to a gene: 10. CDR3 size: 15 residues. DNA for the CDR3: TGCGCCAGCAGCTGGGGGACAGGGGCCTCTGATGAGCAGTACTTC. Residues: CASSWGTGASDEQYF.

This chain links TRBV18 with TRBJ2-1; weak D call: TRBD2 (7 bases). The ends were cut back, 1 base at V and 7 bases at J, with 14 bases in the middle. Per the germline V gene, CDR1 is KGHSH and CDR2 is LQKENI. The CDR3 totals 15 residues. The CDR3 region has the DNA TGTGCCAGCTCACCACAGGGGGGAGGGCCTAATGAGCAGTTCTTC. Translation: CASSPQGGGPNEQFF.

In DNA form, the CDR3 reads TGTGCCAGCAGCGGGACTAGCGGGGCCAGCACAGATACGCAGTATTTT. Protein sequence: CASSGTSGASTDTQYF. The chain recombines TRBV28 with TRBJ2-3; 13 bases are a match to TRBD2. CDR1 and CDR2 (germline): MDHEN, SYDVKM. The junction had 3 bases not matched to a gene; V was cut back by 6 bases and J by 0 bases. This CDR3 is 16 amino acids long.